This T cell receptor beta chain was retrieved from a study of blood T cell repertoires in COVID-19. Germline CDR1 LGHDT, CDR2 YNNKEL (reference sequence). V was trimmed by 2 bases and J by 2 bases, leaving 12 bases between them. This CDR3 is 15 amino acids long. The table came from immunoSEQ multiplex PCR; TCRdb's copy has only in-frame clones and leaves some out. The sample gives approximately 150,000 clones, over 80% of which show up once; around 5% is in the top ten. The chain uses TRBV3-1 (or the pseudogene TRBV3-2) and TRBJ2-5; a possible D gene is TRBD1 (6 bases). The TCR was taken from a man between 70 and 80 years old who had been exposed to COVID-19. Sequences were obtained from PBMCs or T cells enriched from blood (not recorded which). CDR3 residues: CASSQTTGRQETQYF. CDR3 coding DNA: TGTGCCAGCAGCCAAACAACAGGGCGACAAGAGACCCAGTACTTC.